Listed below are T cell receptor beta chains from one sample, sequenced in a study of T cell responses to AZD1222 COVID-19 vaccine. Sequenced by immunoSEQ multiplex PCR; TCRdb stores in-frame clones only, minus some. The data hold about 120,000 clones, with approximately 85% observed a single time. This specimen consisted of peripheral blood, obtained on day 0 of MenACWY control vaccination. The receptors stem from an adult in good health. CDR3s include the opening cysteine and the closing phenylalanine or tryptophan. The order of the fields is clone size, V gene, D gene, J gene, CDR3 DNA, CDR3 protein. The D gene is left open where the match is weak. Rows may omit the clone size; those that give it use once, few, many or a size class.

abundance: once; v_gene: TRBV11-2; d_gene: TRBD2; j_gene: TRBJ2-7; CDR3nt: TGTGCCAGCAGCTTAGACCACGCGGGGCGGGGGGGCCCCTTCGAGCAGTACTTC; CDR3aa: CASSLDHAGRGGPFEQYF
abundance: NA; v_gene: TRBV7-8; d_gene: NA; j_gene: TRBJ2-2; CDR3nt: TGTGCCAGCAGCTACCCTCCCGGACACGGCGGGGAGCTGTTTTTT; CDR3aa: CASSYPPGHGGELFF
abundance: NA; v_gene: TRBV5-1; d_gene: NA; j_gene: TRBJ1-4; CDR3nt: TGCGCCAGCAGCTTGGCCGGGGGTACAGGGAGTGAAAAACTGTTTTTT; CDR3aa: CASSLAGGTGSEKLFF
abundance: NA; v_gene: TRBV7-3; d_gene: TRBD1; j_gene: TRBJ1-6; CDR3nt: TGTGCCAGCAGCCGGACAGGGGAAAATTCACCCCTCCACTTT; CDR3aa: CASSRTGENSPLHF
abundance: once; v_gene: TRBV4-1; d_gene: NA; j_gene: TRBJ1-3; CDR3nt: TGCGCCAGCAGCCAAGATCGCGAGGGACTTGTTGAAGCGTCTGGAAACACCATATATTTT; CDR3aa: CASSQDREGLVEASGNTIYF
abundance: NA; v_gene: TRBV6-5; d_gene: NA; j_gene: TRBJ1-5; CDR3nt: TGTGCCAGCGACCCCGCAGGGCTTAGCAATCAGCCCCAGCATTTT; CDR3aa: CASDPAGLSNQPQHF
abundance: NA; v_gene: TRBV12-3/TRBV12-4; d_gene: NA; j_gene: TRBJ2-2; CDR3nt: TGTGCCAGCAGTTTACTGGACACCGGGGAGCTGTTTTTT; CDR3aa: CASSLLDTGELFF
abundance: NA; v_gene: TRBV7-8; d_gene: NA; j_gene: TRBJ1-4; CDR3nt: TGTGCCAGCAGCTTAGCGCAGAACGTGGACCCTACCTTT; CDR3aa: CASSLAQNVDPTF
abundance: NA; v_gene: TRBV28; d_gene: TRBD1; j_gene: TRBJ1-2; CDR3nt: TGTGCCAGCAGTCTCGGACAGGGTTATGGCTACACCTTC; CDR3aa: CASSLGQGYGYTF
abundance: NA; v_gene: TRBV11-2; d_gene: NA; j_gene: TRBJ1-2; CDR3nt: TGTGCCACCCGCGGGCAGAAGTATGGCTACACCTTC; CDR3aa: CATRGQKYGYTF
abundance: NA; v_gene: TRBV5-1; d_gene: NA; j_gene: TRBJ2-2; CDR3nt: TGCGCCAGCAGCTTGGGACAGGGAGGCACCGGGGAGCTGTTTTTT; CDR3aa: CASSLGQGGTGELFF
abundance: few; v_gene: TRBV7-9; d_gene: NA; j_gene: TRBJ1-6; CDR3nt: TGTGCCAGCAGCTTATTGGGGCTATCAATTTCACCCCTCCACTTT; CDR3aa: CASSLLGLSISPLHF
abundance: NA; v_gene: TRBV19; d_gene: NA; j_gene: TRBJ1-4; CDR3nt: TGTGCCAGTAGTGTTCCCAACAGGGCTGAAAAACTGTTTTTT; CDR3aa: CASSVPNRAEKLFF
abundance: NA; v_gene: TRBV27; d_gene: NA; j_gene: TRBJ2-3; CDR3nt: TGTGCCAGCAGTTTATGGGGCAGGGAGATAGATACGCAGTATTTT; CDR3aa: CASSLWGREIDTQYF
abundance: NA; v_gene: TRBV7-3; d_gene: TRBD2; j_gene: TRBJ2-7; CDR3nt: TGTGCCAGCAGCTTAAGCCCTAGCGGCGGGGAGCAGTACTTC; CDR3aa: CASSLSPSGGEQYF
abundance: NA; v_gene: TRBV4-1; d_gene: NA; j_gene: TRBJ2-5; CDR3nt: TGCGCCAGCAGCCAAGAAAGGAAGACCCAGTACTTC; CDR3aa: CASSQERKTQYF
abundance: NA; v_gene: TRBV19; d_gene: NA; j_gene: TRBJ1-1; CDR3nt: TGTGCCAGTAGTCCCCGAAGTTGGGGTGAAGCTTTCTTT; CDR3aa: CASSPRSWGEAFF
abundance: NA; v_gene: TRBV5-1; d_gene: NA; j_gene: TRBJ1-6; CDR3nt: TGCGCCAGCAGCCCAGACAGGTTGAATTCACCCCTCCACTTT; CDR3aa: CASSPDRLNSPLHF
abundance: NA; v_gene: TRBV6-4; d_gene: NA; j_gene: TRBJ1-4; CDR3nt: TGTGCCAGCAGTGACAGGGGGGGTAATGAAAAACTGTTTTTT; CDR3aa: CASSDRGGNEKLFF
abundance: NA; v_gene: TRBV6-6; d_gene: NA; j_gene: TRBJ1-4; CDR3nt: TGTGCCAGCAGTTACGACCCGGCCGGGGCTGACGAAAAACTGTTTTTT; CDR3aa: CASSYDPAGADEKLFF
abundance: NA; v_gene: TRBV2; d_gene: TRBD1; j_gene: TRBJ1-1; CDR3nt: TGTGCCAGCATCAGGACAGGGGGCAGGAGCACTGAAGCTTTCTTT; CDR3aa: CASIRTGGRSTEAFF
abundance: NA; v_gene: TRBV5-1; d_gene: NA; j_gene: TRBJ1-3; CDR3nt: TGCGCCAGCAGCTTGGGTTCGACGGGAAACACCATATATTTT; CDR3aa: CASSLGSTGNTIYF
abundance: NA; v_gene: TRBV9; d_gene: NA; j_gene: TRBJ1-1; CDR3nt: TGTGCCAGCAGCGAAGATCTGAACACTGAAGCTTTCTTT; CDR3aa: CASSEDLNTEAFF
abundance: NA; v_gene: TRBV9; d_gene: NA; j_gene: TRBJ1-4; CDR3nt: TGTGCCAGCAGCGTAGCTTGGGAGAAGGAAAAACTGTTTTTT; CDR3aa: CASSVAWEKEKLFF
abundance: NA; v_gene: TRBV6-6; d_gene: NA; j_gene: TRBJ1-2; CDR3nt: TGTGCCAGCAGTCAACAGGGCGGGGGCTATGGCTACACCTTC; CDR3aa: CASSQQGGGYGYTF
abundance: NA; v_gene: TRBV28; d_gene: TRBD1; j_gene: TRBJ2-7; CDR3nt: TGTGCCAGCAGACATGGGACAGGGCAGCCCTACGAGCAGTACTTC; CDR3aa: CASRHGTGQPYEQYF